This passage covers 19 T cell receptor beta chains from one sample sequenced in a study of T cells after yellow fever vaccination. From the 5' RACE reads, TCRdb called clonotypes with MiXCR, one entry per CDR3 protein. The sample includes more than 300,000 distinct CDR3 sequences, approximately 11% seen only once; the top ten take roughly 3%. This material consisted of CD4+ T cells sorted from PBMCs, taken 45 days after the yellow fever booster vaccination. Source of these receptors: a man between 18 and 35 years old who received the YFV17D yellow fever vaccine.

This clonotype turned up a few times. The V call is TRBV11-2, the J call TRBJ2-1, with 7 bases aligning to TRBD1. V was clipped by 5 bases and J by 4 bases; unmatched bases: 5. CDR3 length equals 14 residues. The germline V gene has CDR1 SGHAT and CDR2 FQNNGV. The CDR3 DNA follows: TGTGCCAGCAGCCCCCCGGGACAGTACAATGAGCAGTTCTTC. Encoded protein: CASSPPGQYNEQFF. Variable domain in full (rest from reference TRBV11-2 and TRBJ2-1): EAGVAQSPRYKIIEKRQSVAFWCNPISGHATLYWYQQILGQGPKLLIQFQNNGVVDDSQLPKDRFSAERLKGVDSTLKIQPAKLEDSAVYLCASSPPGQYNEQFFGPGTRLTVL.

This clonotype turned up a few times. The gene calls are TRBV5-1 and TRBJ2-3; 9 bases map to TRBD2. The germline V gene has CDR1 SGHRS and CDR2 YFSETQ. With 4 bases clipped from V and 0 bases from J, the junction kept 3 bases outside the gene matches. The CDR3 is 15 residues long. The CDR3 coding sequence is TGCGCCAGCAGCCTGACTAGCGGCAGCACAGATACGCAGTATTTT. It encodes CASSLTSGSTDTQYF. Looking up the rest from reference TRBV5-1 and TRBJ2-3 gives the full variable domain: KAGVTQTPRYLIKTRGQQVTLSCSPISGHRSVSWYQQTPGQGLQFLFEYFSETQRNKGNFPGRFSGRQFSNSRSEMNVSTLELGDSALYLCASSLTSGSTDTQYFGPGTRLTVL.

In this sample, this clonotype turned up many times. CDR3 nucleotide sequence: TGTGCCAGCAGCGCCAGAAGTAGCACAGATACGCAGTATTTT. Its translation is CASSARSSTDTQYF. The chain couples TRBV7-3 to TRBJ2-3; D uncertain. CDR3 size: 14 residues. V lost 5 bases and J lost 0, with 9 bases in between. Germline V CDR1 and CDR2: SGHTA, FQGTGA.

The rearrangement uses TRBV7-9 and TRBJ2-5, with 7 bases identical to TRBD1. CDR1 is SEHNR and CDR2 is FQNEAQ in the germline V gene (reference sequence). The trim removed 4 bases at V and 1 base at J, leaving 3 bases unmatched. The CDR3 is 14 residues long. CDR3 nucleotide sequence: TGTGCCAGCAGCTACCGGACAGGCCAAGAGACCCAGTACTTC. Encoded protein: CASSYRTGQETQYF.

The chain recombines TRBV9 with TRBJ2-5; D is unresolved. Per germline, CDR1 SGDLS and CDR2 YYNGEE. The length of the CDR3 is 16 residues. V dropped 0 bases and J dropped 1 base, with 13 bases sitting between them. The CDR3 spells CASSVEYGWGQETQYF. CDR3 sequence (DNA): TGTGCCAGCAGCGTAGAGTATGGATGGGGCCAAGAGACCCAGTACTTC. The variable domain in full, with the rest retrieved from reference TRBV9 and TRBJ2-5, is DSGVTQTPKHLITATGQRVTLRCSPRSGDLSVYWYQQSLDQGLQFLIQYYNGEERAKGNILERFSAQQFPDLHSELNLSSLELGDSALYFCASSVEYGWGQETQYFGPGTRLLVL.

The rearrangement uses TRBV6-2 or TRBV6-3 and TRBJ2-1, with TRBD2 matching over 8 bases. J was trimmed by 4 bases and V by 6 bases; bases with no gene match: 8. The length of the CDR3 is 15 residues. Germline assignment: CDR1 MNHEY and CDR2 SVGEGT. The CDR3, as DNA: TGTGCCAGCAGGGAGATAACGGGGGGGTACAATGAGCAGTTCTTC. Its translation: CASREITGGYNEQFF.

This clonotype appeared many times. The V call is TRBV2, the J call TRBJ2-7; D may match TRBD1 or TRBD2 (5 bases each). The CDR3 runs to 14 residues. The germline gives CDR1 SNHLY, CDR2 FYNNEI. Trimming cost V 8 bases and J 4 bases, with 18 bases left between them. The DNA of the CDR3 is TGTGCCAGCCAACAGGACGGGGAAGTATACGAGCAGTACTTC. Translating it yields CASQQDGEVYEQYF.

This clonotype was observed many times. In DNA form, the CDR3 reads TGTGCCAGCAGTCGAACAGGAGAGGGCTATGGCTACACCTTC. This translates into CASSRTGEGYGYTF. The chain employs TRBV12-3 or TRBV12-4 and TRBJ1-2; maybe TRBD1 (5 bases). This CDR3 region has 14 residues. V lost 5 bases, J lost 4 bases, and 14 bases lay in between.

The genes are TRBV28 and TRBJ2-2; 10 positions agree with TRBD1. The CDR3 loop spans 14 amino acids. Germline assignment: CDR1 MDHEN and CDR2 SYDVKM. V dropped 6 bases and J dropped 5; count of bases not matched to a gene: 3. The CDR3 spells CASRLGQGTGELFF. In nucleotides, the CDR3 is TGTGCCAGCAGGCTGGGACAGGGGACCGGGGAGCTGTTTTTT.

This clonotype has ten or more counts. The V and J genes are TRBV6-2 or TRBV6-3 and TRBJ2-7; D possibly corresponds to TRBD2 (5 bases). CDR3 size: 14 residues. With 5 bases removed from V and 3 bases from J, the gap between germline ends came to 14 bases. Germline V gene lookup returns CDR1 MNHEY and CDR2 SVGEGT. Here the CDR3 DNA reads TGTGCCAGCAGTAAAAGACGGGATGACTACGAGCAGTACTTC. This encodes CASSKRRDDYEQYF.

This clonotype has a count of ten or more. The chain couples TRBV2 to TRBJ2-3; tentatively, D is TRBD1 (6 bases). Germline V gene lookup returns CDR1 SNHLY and CDR2 FYNNEI. This CDR3 contains 15 residues. Trimming pared 6 bases from V and 3 bases from J, leaving 16 bases between. This CDR3 reads CASSDDRRVTDTQYF. The CDR3 coding sequence is TGTGCCAGCAGCGACGACAGGCGGGTAACAGATACGCAGTATTTT. Complete variable domain (other parts from reference TRBV2 and TRBJ2-3): EPEVTQTPSHQVTQMGQEVILRCVPISNHLYFYWYRQILGQKVEFLVSFYNNEISEKSEIFDDQFSVERPDGSNFTLKIRSTKLEDSAMYFCASSDDRRVTDTQYFGPGTRLTVL.

The V and J genes are TRBV6-5 and TRBJ1-2; D is unresolved. This CDR3 contains 15 residues. V was pared by 0 bases and J by 5 bases, with 13 bases between. Germline CDR1 is MNHEY and CDR2 is SVGAGI. CDR3 residues: CASSYSPLLGYGYTF. The DNA for the CDR3 is TGTGCCAGCAGTTACTCACCCCTTCTTGGGTATGGCTACACCTTC.

This clonotype has just a few counts. This chain joins TRBV23-1 and TRBJ2-1; 11 nucleotides agree with TRBD1. TRBV23-1 is flagged as an ORF with uncertain function. V dropped 3 bases and J dropped 9; count of bases not matched to a gene: 7. The CDR3 extends over 15 amino acids. DNA of the CDR3: TGCGCCAGCAGTCATCCGGGACAGGGGGTGTTTGAGCAGTTCTTC. Its translation is CASSHPGQGVFEQFF.

In this sample, this clonotype turned up a few times. The chain uses TRBV10-3 and TRBJ2-1; a possible D gene is TRBD1 (5 bases). Trimming stripped 6 bases from V and 16 bases from J, with 19 bases between. CDR3 length: 12 amino acids. CDR1 and CDR2 (germline): ENHRY, SYGVKD. The CDR3 coding sequence is TGTGCCATCAGGAAGGGGCCCGAACGGGCTTTCTTC. Its protein is CAIRKGPERAFF.

The chain employs TRBV4-3 and TRBJ2-2; D remains unclear. V lost 3 bases, J lost 0 bases, and 2 bases lay in between. The length of the CDR3 is 13 residues. Germline V gives CDR1 LGHNA, CDR2 YSLEER. CDR3 DNA: TGCGCCAGCAGCCACGCGAACACCGGGGAGCTGTTTTTT. It encodes CASSHANTGELFF.

This clonotype has a handful of counts. This chain connects TRBV28 to TRBJ1-3; the D gene is possibly TRBD1 (5 bases). The V and J ends lost 1 base and 2 bases respectively, with 9 bases between them. The length of the CDR3 is 15 residues. The germline gives CDR1 MDHEN, CDR2 SYDVKM. The CDR3 protein is CASSLSQGTGNTIYF. CDR3 DNA: TGTGCCAGCAGTTTATCCCAGGGCACTGGAAACACCATATATTTT.

This clonotype was seen only a few times. This chain connects TRBV29-1 to TRBJ1-1; D might be TRBD1 (6 bases). The CDR3 contains 13 residues. The germline CDR1 and CDR2 sequences are SQVTM and ANQGSEA. Trimming removed 7 bases at V and 10 bases at J, with 22 bases between. This CDR3 is CSARTASTLIAFF. The CDR3 nucleotides are TGCAGCGCCAGGACAGCTAGTACACTGATAGCTTTCTTT.

This clonotype was observed a few times. This chain uses TRBV7-3 with TRBJ2-3; possible D gene TRBD2, 6 bases. There are 14 residues in the CDR3. Trimming pared 5 bases from V and 6 bases from J, leaving 15 bases between. Germline lookup yields CDR1 SGHTA and CDR2 FQGTGA. CDR3 DNA: TGTGCCAGCAGCAGGACATTCGGAGGGGATACGCAGTATTTT. Protein sequence: CASSRTFGGDTQYF.

This clonotype was picked up many times. The genes are TRBV4-3 and TRBJ2-7; possible D gene TRBD2, 6 bases. Trimming took off 1 base at V and 3 bases at J, with 13 bases between the two ends. Germline lookup yields CDR1 LGHNA and CDR2 YSLEER. The CDR3 loop spans 15 amino acids. CDR3 sequence (DNA): TGCGCCAGCAGCCAAGCTCTTAGCGGACTCTACGAGCAGTACTTC. This sequence encodes CASSQALSGLYEQYF.